What follows are 24 T cell receptor beta chains derived from one specimen sequenced in a study of CD8 T cells in ankylosing spondylitis. TCRdb fed the 5' RACE reads into MiXCR, producing one record per CDR3 protein. The repertoire holds around 250,000 distinct CDR3 sequences, with roughly 10% as singletons. The sequenced sample consisted of blood, either unsorted or a sorted T cell fraction (not recorded which). These receptors originate from a male donor with ankylosing spondylitis or in good health (not recorded which).

The CDR3 nucleotides are TGTGCCAGTACCAAGGACAGGTCGGGGGATGAGCAGTTCTTC. It is translated as CASTKDRSGDEQFF. The genes are TRBV19 and TRBJ2-1, with a weak D call TRBD1 (7 bases). V lost 7 bases, J lost 8 bases, and 18 bases lay in between. There are 14 residues in the CDR3. CDR1 and CDR2 from the germline V gene are LNHDA and SQIVND (reference sequence). Supplemented by reference TRBV19 and TRBJ2-1, the full variable domain reads DGGITQSPKYLFRKEGQNVTLSCEQNLNHDAMYWYRQDPGQGLRLIYYSQIVNDFQKGDIAEGYSVSREKKESFPLTVTSAQKNPTAFYLCASTKDRSGDEQFFGPGTRLTVL.

This clonotype has at least ten counts. The chain recombines TRBV4-1 with TRBJ2-1, with D perhaps matching TRBD2 (6 bases). The CDR3 has 14 amino acids. Trimming took off 2 bases at V and 5 bases at J, with 10 bases between the two ends. Looked up from germline, CDR1 is MGHRA and CDR2 is YSYEKL. DNA for the CDR3: TGCGCCAGCAGCCAACCTCTAGCGAACAATGAGCAGTTCTTC. Translated, it gives CASSQPLANNEQFF.

This clonotype showed up many times. The J gene is TRBJ1-4, the V gene TRBV5-1; D uncertain. V lost 5 bases to trimming and J lost 8 bases, with 13 bases between them. This CDR3 is built from 13 residues. Germline V gene lookup returns CDR1 SGHRS and CDR2 YFSETQ. The CDR3 region is CASSVSSAEKLFF. In DNA form, the CDR3 reads TGCGCCAGCAGTGTTTCATCGGCGGAAAAACTGTTTTTT.

The sample holds many counts of this clonotype. The rearrangement links TRBV20-1 to TRBJ2-2, with 8 positions matching TRBD2. With V trimmed by 3 bases and J by 2 bases, 5 bases remained unmatched. The CDR3 covers 15 residues. Germline V gene sequence: CDR1 DFQATT, CDR2 SNEGSKA (reference sequence). CDR3 sequence (DNA): TGCAGTGCTAGCGCCAGCGGGAGAAACACCGGGGAGCTGTTTTTT. It codes for CSASASGRNTGELFF.

This clonotype appeared many times. The V call is TRBV3-1, the J call TRBJ2-7; D is possibly TRBD1 (5 bases). Germline CDR1 is LGHDT and CDR2 is YNNKEL (reference sequence). This CDR3 has 12 residues. Trimming took off 3 bases at V and 6 bases at J, with 9 bases between the two ends. CDR3 sequence: CASSHDSSEQYF. For the CDR3, the DNA is TGTGCCAGCAGCCACGACAGTAGCGAGCAGTACTTC.

This clonotype was observed many times. The gene calls are TRBV20-1 and TRBJ2-1, with TRBD2 matching over 8 bases. The CDR3 covers 14 residues. J gave up 8 bases and V 6 bases, and 12 bases lay outside the gene matches. The germline V gene encodes CDR1 DFQATT and CDR2 SNEGSKA (reference sequence). The CDR3 DNA sequence: TGCAGTGCAACCGGGACTAGGGCTGTCTATGAGCAGTTCTTC. This codes for CSATGTRAVYEQFF.

This clonotype was seen a few times. The V call is TRBV21-1, the J call TRBJ2-3; the table's D call, TRBD2, has no DNA check behind it. TRBV21-1 is deemed a pseudogene. This CDR3 is 15 amino acids long. CDR3 region: CASTEGPFEPDTQYF. The DNA of the CDR3 is TGTGCCAGCACGGAGGGACCCTTCGAACCAGATACGCAGTATTTT.

The rearrangement uses TRBV3-1 and TRBJ2-7, with D maybe TRBD2 (6 bases). CDR1 is LGHDT, CDR2 YNNKEL, per germline (reference sequence). The CDR3 sequence is 16 residues long. V lost 0 bases to trimming and J lost 3 bases, with 15 bases between them. In nucleotides, the CDR3 is TGTGCCAGCAGCCAAGATAAAGCTAGCGCCCTCTACGAGCAGTACTTC. It translates to CASSQDKASALYEQYF.

This clonotype was counted ten times or more. This chain uses TRBV5-1 with TRBJ2-3; 10 bases are shared with TRBD2. With 0 bases clipped from V and 4 bases from J, the junction kept 5 bases outside the gene matches. The CDR3 spans 16 residues. CDR1 is SGHRS, CDR2 YFSETQ, per germline. The CDR3 DNA sequence: TGCGCCAGCAGCTTGGACAGCGGGGGGGCCGCAGATACGCAGTATTTT. Translated: CASSLDSGGAADTQYF.

The chain uses TRBV29-1 and TRBJ1-1; D not certain. Looked up from germline, CDR1 is SQVTM and CDR2 is ANQGSEA. CDR3 size: 10 residues. V lost 7 bases, J lost 2 bases, and 5 bases lay in between. Here the CDR3 reads CSASNTEAFF. CDR3 bases: TGCAGCGCTTCTAACACTGAAGCTTTCTTT.

At least ten counts were recorded for this clonotype. The V call is TRBV6-1, the J call TRBJ2-2; tentatively, D is TRBD1 (5 bases). The CDR3 is 14 residues long. Germline V gene lookup returns CDR1 MNHNS and CDR2 SASEGT. The V gene lost 6 bases and the J gene lost 9 bases, with 17 bases spanning the gap. This CDR3 is CASRPPTAARELFF. The CDR3 DNA sequence: TGTGCCAGCAGACCTCCGACAGCCGCGAGGGAGCTGTTTTTT.

This clonotype was seen ten or more times. The J gene is TRBJ1-5, the V gene TRBV6-1; no firm D call. This CDR3 contains 16 residues. V lost 8 bases to trimming and J lost 7 bases, with 24 bases between them. Germline-derived CDR1 and CDR2 are MNHNS and SASEGT. This chain's CDR3 is CASARLFEGWRQPQHF. The CDR3 coding sequence is TGTGCCAGCGCTCGACTATTTGAGGGTTGGCGCCAGCCCCAGCATTTT.

The chain is built from TRBV2 and TRBJ2-7; TRBD2 aligns across 9 bases. The CDR3 has 14 amino acids. V was pared by 7 bases and J by 7 bases, with 11 bases of the junction left unmatched. Germline V lookup: CDR1 SNHLY, CDR2 FYNNEI. The CDR3 is CASKTAGGRDEQYF. CDR3 bases: TGTGCCAGCAAGACTGCGGGAGGGCGGGATGAGCAGTACTTC.

This chain joins TRBV14 and TRBJ2-3; TRBD2 aligns across 13 bases. Germline values: CDR1 SGHDN, CDR2 FVKESK. CDR3 length equals 18 residues. V trimming: 2 bases; J trimming: 2 bases; junction bases outside the gene matches: 7. CDR3 nucleotides: TGTGCCAGCAGCCAACCCAGGACTAGCGGGGGATACACAGATACGCAGTATTTT. It is translated as CASSQPRTSGGYTDTQYF.

Many counts were recorded for this clonotype. The chain uses TRBV18 and TRBJ1-2; D possibly corresponds to TRBD1 (6 bases). CDR3 length: 14 amino acids. Per germline, CDR1 KGHSH and CDR2 LQKENI. Trimming stripped 6 bases from V and 4 bases from J, with 15 bases between. The CDR3 bases are TGTGCCAGCTCGCCTGGGACACCCCTCTATGGCTACACCTTC. Its translation: CASSPGTPLYGYTF.

This clonotype was counted at least ten times. CDR3 coding DNA: TGTGCCACCAGCAGAGACACGGACGCACAATTCACAGATACGCAGTATTTT. Protein product: CATSRDTDAQFTDTQYF. The chain carries TRBV15 and TRBJ2-3; D ambiguous. Germline V lookup: CDR1 LNHNV, CDR2 YYDKDF (reference sequence). This CDR3 comprises 17 residues. Trimming removed 0 bases at V and 2 bases at J, with 15 bases between.

This clonotype was seen repeatedly, ten times or more. The chain couples TRBV20-1 to TRBJ2-3, with TRBD1 matching over 11 bases. Germline V gene sequence: CDR1 DFQATT, CDR2 SNEGSKA (reference sequence). CDR3 length: 14 amino acids. V was pared by 6 bases and J by 0 bases, with 2 bases of the junction left unmatched. CDR3 bases: TGCAGTGCCGGGACAGGGGGTAGCACAGATACGCAGTATTTT. Translation: CSAGTGGSTDTQYF.

This clonotype has a handful of counts. V gene TRBV19 combines with J gene TRBJ1-4; no clear D gene. The length of the CDR3 is 12 residues. CDR1 and CDR2 from the germline V gene are LNHDA and SQIVND (reference sequence). With 8 bases removed from V and 6 bases from J, the gap between germline ends came to 10 bases. CDR3 sequence reads: CASLGADEKLFF. The DNA for the CDR3 is TGTGCCAGTCTTGGTGCAGATGAAAAACTGTTTTTT.

The gene calls are TRBV20-1 and TRBJ2-1; 8 bases agree with TRBD2. Germline CDR1 and CDR2: DFQATT and SNEGSKA (reference sequence). V gave up 4 bases and J gave up 4 bases; unmatched junction bases: 6. The CDR3 totals 14 residues. In DNA form, the CDR3 reads TGCAGTGCTACCGGGGGGGCTCTATACAATGAGCAGTTCTTC. This translates into CSATGGALYNEQFF.

This clonotype appeared many times. V is TRBV7-6 and J is TRBJ1-5; D call uncertain. Germline V CDR1 and CDR2: SGHVS, FNYEAQ. CDR3 length: 16 residues. V lost 1 base to trimming and J lost 0 bases, with 10 bases between them. In DNA form, the CDR3 reads TGTGCCAGCAGCTTAGGCGGTGGGGATAGCAATCAGCCCCAGCATTTT. Protein sequence: CASSLGGGDSNQPQHF. Drawing the rest from reference TRBV7-6 and TRBJ1-5, the complete variable domain is GAGVSQSPRYKVTKRGQDVALRCDPISGHVSLYWYRQALGQGPEFLTYFNYEAQQDKSGLPNDRFSAERPEGSISTLTIQRTEQRDSAMYRCASSLGGGDSNQPQHFGDGTRLSIL.

The chain joins TRBV7-2 to TRBJ1-5, with D possibly matching TRBD1 (6 bases). Looked up from germline, CDR1 is SGHTA and CDR2 is FQGNSA. Trimming pared 1 base from V and 7 bases from J, leaving 14 bases between. The CDR3 consists of 15 residues. Written as DNA, the CDR3 is TGTGCCAGCAGCTTAGAAGGCTCAGGGGACCAGCCCCAGCATTTT. It yields the protein CASSLEGSGDQPQHF. Full variable domain (rest looked up from reference TRBV7-2 and TRBJ1-5): GAGVSQSPSNKVTEKGKDVELRCDPISGHTALYWYRQSLGQGLEFLIYFQGNSAPDKSGLPSDRFSAERTGGSVSTLTIQRTQQEDSAVYLCASSLEGSGDQPQHFGDGTRLSIL.

To note about this clonotype: The conserved phenylalanine or tryptophan normally closing the CDR3 is absent here, so this likely arose from a read error. The rearrangement uses TRBV29-1 and TRBJ2-7; 9 nucleotides agree with TRBD2. Germline CDR1 and CDR2: SQVTM and ANQGSEA. The CDR3 is made up of 14 amino acids. With V trimmed by 0 bases and J by 1 base, 1 base remained unmatched. The CDR3 sequence: CSVEEAGGSYEQYS. As DNA, the CDR3 is TGCAGCGTTGAAGAGGCGGGAGGGTCCTACGAGCAGTACTCC.

This clonotype appeared many times. The chain combines TRBV5-1 with TRBJ2-1, with a possible D match to TRBD2 (6 bases). Germline V gene sequence: CDR1 SGHRS, CDR2 YFSETQ. V was shortened by 0 bases and J by 4 bases, with 11 bases between the two germline ends. The CDR3 runs 15 residues. CDR3 DNA sequence: TGCGCCAGCAGCTTGGCCGCGGGAACGTACAATGAGCAGTTCTTC. It is translated as CASSLAAGTYNEQFF.

In its sample, this clonotype was seen many times. The chain uses TRBV20-1 and TRBJ2-7; 10 bases fit TRBD1. V lost 3 bases, J lost 3 bases, and 5 bases stayed unmatched. The CDR3 covers 14 residues. Germline V gene lookup returns CDR1 DFQATT and CDR2 SNEGSKA (reference sequence). The chain's CDR3 is CSARRGQGYYEQYF. CDR3 DNA: TGCAGTGCTAGGAGGGGACAGGGGTACTACGAGCAGTACTTC.